This T cell receptor (beta chain) emerged from a study of identical twins. V lost 3 bases to trimming and J lost 4 bases; unmatched junction nucleotides: 2. Germline lookup yields CDR1 DFQATT and CDR2 SNEGSKA (reference sequence). The CDR3 length is 13 residues. This clonotype has a count of ten or more. In TCRdb, the 5' RACE reads were re-called with MiXCR into one record per CDR3 protein. The data hold nearly 650,000 distinct CDR3 sequences, with around 7.5% observed a single time. The sample was also reused in another study, on yellow fever vaccine responses in identical twins. From that paper: Twins reportedly appeared to share part of their vaccine T cell response while keeping part individual.

Material: PBMCs. This chain links TRBV20-1 with TRBJ1-1, with 10 bases identical to TRBD1. This TCR came from a woman younger than 30 in good health. The CDR3 sequence: CSARGQGTTEAFF. The CDR3 region has the DNA TGCAGTGCTAGGGGACAGGGGACCACTGAAGCTTTCTTT.